The 23 T cell receptor beta chains given below trace back to one sample, sequenced in a study of control samples from healthy donors and cancer patients. Here immunoSEQ multiplex PCR was the method, and the copy in TCRdb shows in-frame clones only, minus some. The sample carries approximately 160,000 clones, 80% to 95% recorded once. Sequencing input: blood. These receptor sequences come from a woman aged 25 to 39 in good health.

The V and J genes are TRBV11-3 and TRBJ2-7; TRBD1 is a possible D gene (7 bases). V gave up 6 bases and J gave up 2 bases, with 11 bases separating them. CDR1 is SGHNT, CDR2 YENEEA, per germline. The CDR3 covers 13 residues. CDR3 DNA sequence: TGTGCCAGCAGTTCAGGGGGGACCTACGAGCAGTACTTC. Amino acid sequence: CASSSGGTYEQYF.

V gene TRBV7-3 combines with J gene TRBJ2-3; D ambiguous. The CDR3 is 14 residues long. Trimming shortened V by 8 bases and J by 2 bases, and 14 bases separated the two germline ends. Germline lookup yields CDR1 SGHTA and CDR2 FQGTGA. The CDR3 nucleotides are TGTGCCAGCTTCTGGAGCCACTCCACAGATACGCAGTATTTT. Translated: CASFWSHSTDTQYF.

The gene calls are TRBV6-6 and TRBJ2-2; the D gene is possibly TRBD2 (5 bases). Looked up from germline, CDR1 is MNHNY and CDR2 is SVGAGI (reference sequence). V lost 7 bases, J lost 4 bases, and 13 bases lay in between. The CDR3 contains 14 residues. CDR3 sequence: CASTKHEGTGELFF. In DNA, the CDR3 is TGTGCCAGCACTAAACACGAGGGCACCGGGGAGCTGTTTTTT.

The rearrangement uses TRBV6-7 and TRBJ1-1; D possibly corresponds to TRBD1 (5 bases). TRBV6-7 is an open reading frame whose function is uncertain. The CDR3 extends over 13 amino acids. V was trimmed by 10 bases and J by 0 bases, leaving 12 bases between them. CDR3 region: CATSRGMNTEAFF. The DNA of the CDR3 is TGTGCCACATCTAGGGGAATGAACACTGAAGCTTTCTTT.

V usage is TRBV20-1 and J usage is TRBJ1-5; no definite D call. Germline V CDR1 and CDR2: DFQATT, SNEGSKA (reference sequence). V was pared by 3 bases and J by 9 bases, with 15 bases between. The CDR3 totals 13 residues. The CDR3, as DNA: TGCAGTGCTAGTACTGGGGTAGCGTGGCCCCAGCATTTT. Translated, it gives CSASTGVAWPQHF.

The chain recombines TRBV13 with TRBJ2-1; 13 bases fit TRBD2. Germline trimming cut 5 bases from V and 0 bases from J; bases unmatched to any gene: 7. Germline loops: CDR1 PRHDT, CDR2 FYEKMQ (reference sequence). The CDR3 consists of 18 residues. This chain's CDR3 is CASSPGLAGVSSYNEQFF. As DNA, the CDR3 is TGTGCCAGCAGCCCCGGACTAGCGGGAGTAAGCTCCTACAATGAGCAGTTCTTC.

This clone was seen once. Written as DNA, the CDR3 is TGTGCCAGCAGCAGGGGACAGGGGTTTCTGAACACTGAAGCTTTCTTT. Its protein product is CASSRGQGFLNTEAFF. The V gene is TRBV21-1, the J gene TRBJ1-1; whether TRBD1, the table's D call, matches the DNA was not checked. TRBV21-1 is a recognized pseudogene. The CDR3 is made up of 16 amino acids.

This clone was seen a single time. The chain recombines TRBV13 with TRBJ1-2; perhaps TRBD1 as D (5 bases). Between the trimmed V and J ends, which lost 4 bases and 6 bases, there was a span of 18 bases. This CDR3 is built from 15 residues. Germline CDR1 and CDR2: PRHDT and FYEKMQ (reference sequence). The CDR3 DNA reads TGTGCCAGCAGCTCCATGGTTGTCAGGGTGAATGGCTACACCTTC. The encoded protein is CASSSMVVRVNGYTF.

The chain recombines TRBV25-1 with TRBJ2-5; 8 bases map to TRBD1. From germline, CDR1 is MGHDK and CDR2 SYGVNS. The length of the CDR3 is 16 residues. V dropped 5 bases and J dropped 0; count of bases not matched to a gene: 8. The CDR3 reads CASSPPPGQDQETQYF. Here the CDR3 DNA reads TGTGCCAGCAGTCCCCCGCCGGGACAGGACCAAGAGACCCAGTACTTC.

V gene TRBV11-2 combines with J gene TRBJ2-5; TRBD2 aligns across 12 bases. CDR3 length: 17 residues. Germline V lookup: CDR1 SGHAT, CDR2 FQNNGV. After removal of 0 bases from V and 5 bases from J, the junction contained 7 bases not matched to a gene. CDR3 nucleotides: TGTGCCAGCAGCTTAGAAAAAGGGACTAGCGGGCTGGAGACCCAGTACTTC. Translation: CASSLEKGTSGLETQYF.

The chain couples TRBV6-5 to TRBJ1-1, with no clear D. V was trimmed by 8 bases and J by 1 base, leaving 8 bases between them. The germline V gene encodes CDR1 MNHEY and CDR2 SVGAGI. The CDR3 loop spans 12 amino acids. CDR3 nucleotides: TGTGCCAGCGAGGTCAGGAACACTGAAGCTTTCTTT. Protein sequence: CASEVRNTEAFF.

The chain employs TRBV12-3 or TRBV12-4 and TRBJ2-1, with D uncertain. The germline V and J ends were trimmed by 2 bases and 8 bases, with 4 bases remaining between them. The CDR3 runs 11 residues. CDR3 in DNA: TGTGCCAGCAGTTTAAAGGATGAGCAGTTCTTC. Translated: CASSLKDEQFF.

Written as DNA, the CDR3 is TGTGCCAGCAGTTACGGGACAGGGGGGCTACAGCCCCAGCATTTT. This encodes CASSYGTGGLQPQHF. This chain joins TRBV28 and TRBJ1-5; the match to TRBD1 covers 11 bases. The CDR3 is 15 residues long. V lost 4 bases to trimming and J lost 7 bases; unmatched junction nucleotides: 6. The germline gives CDR1 MDHEN, CDR2 SYDVKM.

The chain uses TRBV28 and TRBJ2-1; possibly TRBD1 for D (6 bases). This CDR3 has 16 amino acids. CDR1 is MDHEN and CDR2 is SYDVKM in the germline V gene. V gave up 2 bases and J gave up 4 bases, with 15 bases separating them. In nucleotides, the CDR3 is TGTGCCAGCAGTTTAGGTAGAGGGACATTTTACAATGAGCAGTTCTTC. Its translation is CASSLGRGTFYNEQFF.

The chain combines TRBV14 with TRBJ1-5, with TRBD1 identical over 9 bases. V trimming: 4 bases; J trimming: 7 bases; junction bases outside the gene matches: 5. Germline-derived CDR1 and CDR2 are SGHDN and FVKESK. The CDR3 runs 14 residues. The CDR3 loop reads CASSPQGARQPQHF. The CDR3 DNA reads TGTGCCAGCAGCCCACAGGGGGCACGACAGCCCCAGCATTTT.

In DNA, the CDR3 is TGTGCCAGTGGAGAGATGACCGACACATTAAGCAATCAGCCCCAGCATTTT. This gives the protein CASGEMTDTLSNQPQHF. The chain is built from TRBV19 and TRBJ1-5; no definite D call. The length of the CDR3 is 17 residues. The V gene's germline CDR1 is LNHDA and CDR2 SQIVND (reference sequence). With 8 bases removed from V and 1 base from J, the gap between germline ends came to 21 bases. Combining the CDR3 with reference TRBV19 and TRBJ1-5 gives the whole variable domain DGGITQSPKYLFRKEGQNVTLSCEQNLNHDAMYWYRQDPGQGLRLIYYSQIVNDFQKGDIAEGYSVSREKKESFPLTVTSAQKNPTAFYLCASGEMTDTLSNQPQHFGDGTRLSIL.

The rearrangement links TRBV28 to TRBJ2-3, with 7 bases lining up with TRBD2. CDR1 and CDR2 (germline): MDHEN, SYDVKM. Trimming took 6 bases from V and 1 from J; bases not matched to a gene: 4. The CDR3 length is 14 residues. DNA of the CDR3: TGTGCCAGCAGGGCTAGCGGCGGCACAGATACGCAGTATTTT. This sequence encodes CASRASGGTDTQYF.

The V and J genes are TRBV4-1 and TRBJ1-3; D not resolved. This CDR3 is 17 amino acids long. Trimming stripped 4 bases from V and 0 bases from J, with 16 bases between. CDR1 MGHRA and CDR2 YSYEKL come from the germline V gene. CDR3 DNA: TGCGCCAGCAGCCTAAGATCGTTTGAGAGCTCTGGAAACACCATATATTTT. This encodes CASSLRSFESSGNTIYF.

The chain joins TRBV7-2 to TRBJ1-4; no clear D. The V gene lost 5 bases and the J gene lost 5 bases, with 15 bases spanning the gap. Germline-derived CDR1 and CDR2 are SGHTA and FQGNSA. This CDR3 contains 15 residues. CDR3 in amino acids: CASSPGPTKNEKLFF. The CDR3, as DNA: TGTGCCAGCAGCCCCGGTCCTACAAAGAATGAAAAACTGTTTTTT.

CDR3 DNA sequence: TGTGCCAGCAGTTACTCTCAGTTACAAGAGACCCAGTACTTC. This encodes CASSYSQLQETQYF. The rearrangement uses TRBV6-2 or TRBV6-3 and TRBJ2-5, with D hard to call. Looked up from germline, CDR1 is MNHEY and CDR2 is SVGEGT. V was pared by 0 bases and J by 2 bases, with 7 bases between. The CDR3 is 14 amino acids.

The chain carries TRBV10-2 and TRBJ1-1, with 7 bases aligning to TRBD1. After removal of 2 bases from V and 1 base from J, the junction contained 10 bases not matched to a gene. Germline CDR1 is WSHSY and CDR2 is SAAADI. The CDR3 contains 17 residues. CDR3 bases: TGCGCCAGCAGTGAGAGCGGCCGTCGACAGGGGAACACTGAAGCTTTCTTT. It translates to CASSESGRRQGNTEAFF.

The V and J genes are TRBV11-2 and TRBJ2-7; no clear D gene. Trimming pared 4 bases from V and 5 bases from J, leaving 15 bases between. The CDR3 length is 14 residues. Germline V gene sequence: CDR1 SGHAT, CDR2 FQNNGV. The chain's CDR3 is CASSSLSPSNEQYF. In DNA, the CDR3 is TGTGCCAGCAGCTCCCTATCTCCGTCCAACGAGCAGTACTTC.

This chain links TRBV7-2 with TRBJ2-3; TRBD2 matches 12 bases. Germline V lookup: CDR1 SGHTA, CDR2 FQGNSA. This CDR3 is 17 amino acids long. Trimming at V came to 1 base and at J to 2 bases, leaving 4 bases not matched to a gene. CDR3 in DNA: TGTGCCAGCAGCTTAGAACTAGCGGGAGGAGCCACAGATACGCAGTATTTT. It encodes CASSLELAGGATDTQYF.